This T cell receptor beta chain was obtained from a study of blood T cell repertoires in COVID-19. Study background: From the United States, Italy and Spain came samples of acute and convalescent COVID-19. T cells, B-cell-depleted T cells, or PBMCs supplied cDNA or gDNA.

The authors' processing: From reference gene primer amplification, estimates of nucleated cell counts were derived. Assay: immunoSEQ multiplex PCR; the TCRdb copy retains only in-frame clones and omits some. The DNA was the basis for D and trimming; V, J and clone size are from that table. The data show about 57,000 clones, with 88% seen just once and 4.5% to 6% held by the top ten. V was clipped by 3 bases and J by 4 bases, with 10 bases between them. The CDR3 is 14 residues long. Looked up from germline, CDR1 is SEHNR and CDR2 is FQNEAQ (reference sequence). The V call is TRBV7-9, the J call TRBJ2-4, with D perhaps TRBD1 (5 bases). This clonotype originated in a human donor in a cohort sampled during active COVID-19. The sample comprised peripheral blood. The CDR3 loop is CASSLTEAKNIQYF. CDR3 DNA sequence: TGTGCCAGCAGCTTGACAGAAGCGAAAAACATTCAGTACTTC.